Here is one T cell receptor beta chain with its context. What it recognizes is unknown. A much more abundant neighbour one base away suggests this may be a read error. This CDR3 fails to terminate in the conserved phenylalanine or tryptophan, so it likely reflects a read error. The sample originates from a study of regulatory T cells in long-lasting Graves disease. Study-level findings and limits: Since the sample size was small, accuracy may have been reduced.

Time point here: persistent/refractory GD, antithyroid drugs over 5 years with positive TRAb. From RNA extracted from PBMCs, the TCR library was made. Arm-PCR of CDR3 regions and iRepertoire HTBI primers were the basis on which TCR beta libraries were built. Each CDR3 protein gets one entry after TCRdb re-called the multiplex PCR reads with MiXCR. The profile shows around 510,000 distinct CDR3 sequences, more than 20% of them singletons. Trimming left V 5 bases short and J 3 bases short, with 16 bases between. There are 15 residues in the CDR3. CDR1 and CDR2 (germline): PRHDT, FYEKMQ (reference sequence).

The specimen was peripheral blood mononuclear cells (PBMCs), collected when the disease was refractory, from a patient treated with antithyroid drugs. The V gene is TRBV13, the J gene TRBJ2-5; the D gene could be TRBD1 or TRBD2 (5 bases each). This sequence originates from a female donor with Graves disease. This CDR3 is CASSVPEGLEETQYS. DNA for the CDR3: TGTGCCAGCAGCGTCCCTGAGGGGTTGGAAGAGACCCAGTACTCC.